A single sample is the source of the 28 T cell receptor beta chains below, sequenced in a study of T cell responses to AZD1222 COVID-19 vaccine. Data came from immunoSEQ multiplex PCR; TCRdb stores just in-frame clones and leaves some out. The sample records roughly 140,000 clones, around 89% being singletons. Here the sequenced sample was peripheral blood, taken on day 0 of AZD1222 vaccination. The receptors come from an adult in good health.

V gene TRBV6-5 combines with J gene TRBJ2-5, with TRBD2 as a possible D gene (5 bases). This CDR3 has 16 residues. Germline-derived CDR1 and CDR2 are MNHEY and SVGAGI. Trimming pared 2 bases from V and 5 bases from J, leaving 18 bases between. CDR3 protein: CASSYLARGPRETQYF. The DNA for the CDR3 is TGTGCCAGCAGTTACCTTGCGAGAGGGCCACGGGAGACCCAGTACTTC.

The chain employs TRBV2 and TRBJ2-2; TRBD2 matches 9 bases. Losses at the gene ends were 4 bases for V and 6 bases for J; bases not matched to a gene: 6. Germline V gene data show CDR1 as SNHLY and CDR2 as FYNNEI. CDR3 length equals 15 residues. The CDR3 DNA is TGTGCCAGCAGTGGGGGGACTAGCAGTCCCGGGGAGCTGTTTTTT. Amino acid sequence: CASSGGTSSPGELFF.

The chain has TRBV9 and TRBJ2-7; 9 nucleotides align to TRBD2. This CDR3 comprises 16 residues. V was pared by 6 bases and J by 2 bases, with 12 bases of the junction left unmatched. The germline V gene encodes CDR1 SGDLS and CDR2 YYNGEE. The chain's CDR3 is CASTLGSGGYTYEQYF. DNA for the CDR3: TGTGCCAGCACCCTGGGTAGCGGGGGCTACACCTACGAGCAGTACTTC. Variable domain in full (rest from reference TRBV9 and TRBJ2-7): DSGVTQTPKHLITATGQRVTLRCSPRSGDLSVYWYQQSLDQGLQFLIQYYNGEERAKGNILERFSAQQFPDLHSELNLSSLELGDSALYFCASTLGSGGYTYEQYFGPGTRLTVT.

V and J are TRBV14 and TRBJ1-1; TRBD1 matches 7 bases. The J segment lost 2 bases and the V segment lost 4 bases, leaving 7 bases of the junction unmatched. The CDR3 has 15 residues. CDR1 and CDR2 from the germline V gene are SGHDN and FVKESK. The CDR3 sequence is CASSPVGQANTEAFF. The DNA for the CDR3 is TGTGCCAGCAGCCCCGTCGGACAGGCAAACACTGAAGCTTTCTTT.

CDR3 protein: CASSQVDRGNYGYTF. For the CDR3, the DNA is TGCGCCAGCAGCCAGGTAGACAGGGGGAACTATGGCTACACCTTC. V gene TRBV4-1 combines with J gene TRBJ1-2, with 9 bases aligning to TRBD1. CDR3 length: 15 amino acids. Germline values: CDR1 MGHRA, CDR2 YSYEKL. Trimming cost V 3 bases and J 2 bases; bases outside gene matches: 4.

This clone was found once. V usage is TRBV3-1 (or the pseudogene TRBV3-2) and J usage is TRBJ1-2; 11 bases align to TRBD1. V shed 1 base and J 4 bases; nucleotides not matched to a gene: 5. The CDR3 runs to 16 residues. Per germline, CDR1 LGHDT and CDR2 YNNKEL (reference sequence). The DNA of the CDR3 is TGTGCCAGCAGCCAAGCTGGCGGGACAGGGGGCTATGGCTACACCTTC. This gives the protein CASSQAGGTGGYGYTF.

The rearrangement joins TRBV24-1 to TRBJ2-1; D not resolved. V dropped 9 bases and J dropped 6 bases, with 8 bases sitting between them. CDR1 is KGHDR and CDR2 is SFDVKD in the germline V gene. This CDR3 has 11 residues. CDR3: CATEGLNEQFF. In nucleotides, the CDR3 is TGTGCCACCGAAGGGCTCAATGAGCAGTTCTTC.

CDR3 nucleotide sequence: TGTGCCAGCAGTAGGGACAGGGGCGCTGAAGCTTTCTTT. Translation: CASSRDRGAEAFF. The chain employs TRBV12-3 or TRBV12-4 and TRBJ1-1, with 10 bases fitting TRBD1. This CDR3 spans 13 amino acids. V shed 5 bases and J 6 bases; nucleotides not matched to a gene: 3.

V usage is TRBV5-1 and J usage is TRBJ2-5, with D maybe TRBD2 (7 bases). Germline V lookup: CDR1 SGHRS, CDR2 YFSETQ. Trimming took off 4 bases at V and 4 bases at J, with 14 bases between the two ends. CDR3 length equals 14 residues. CDR3 sequence reads: CASSTLGGAETQYF. The CDR3 bases are TGCGCCAGCAGCACGCTTGGGGGGGCAGAGACCCAGTACTTC.

V is TRBV19 and J is TRBJ1-4; D call uncertain. Germline V gives CDR1 LNHDA, CDR2 SQIVND (reference sequence). Trimming took 3 bases from V and 4 from J, leaving 15 bases between them. This CDR3 has 16 residues. The CDR3 loop is CASSISAVQDNEKLFF. The CDR3 coding sequence is TGTGCCAGTAGTATTTCGGCGGTTCAGGATAATGAAAAACTGTTTTTT.

The chain employs TRBV5-1 and TRBJ2-3, with 9 nucleotides matching TRBD2. V was pared by 4 bases and J by 3 bases, with 6 bases of the junction left unmatched. The length of the CDR3 is 15 residues. Looked up from germline, CDR1 is SGHRS and CDR2 is YFSETQ. CDR3 sequence: CASSVAGVGTDTQYF. Here the CDR3 DNA reads TGCGCCAGCAGCGTAGCGGGAGTTGGGACAGATACGCAGTATTTT. The full variable domain, with the rest looked up from reference TRBV5-1 and TRBJ2-3, is KAGVTQTPRYLIKTRGQQVTLSCSPISGHRSVSWYQQTPGQGLQFLFEYFSETQRNKGNFPGRFSGRQFSNSRSEMNVSTLELGDSALYLCASSVAGVGTDTQYFGPGTRLTVL.

The J gene is TRBJ1-6, the V gene TRBV6-1; unclear D gene. Germline lookup yields CDR1 MNHNS and CDR2 SASEGT. The CDR3 is 14 residues long. V was clipped by 3 bases and J by 10 bases, with 13 bases between them. The CDR3 region is CASSDPSFGSPLHF. The CDR3 region has the DNA TGTGCCAGCAGTGACCCGTCCTTTGGGTCACCCCTCCACTTT.

This chain joins TRBV7-9 and TRBJ1-3; the D is unclear. V was cut by 0 bases and J by 0 bases, with 9 bases left in between. The CDR3 has 16 residues. Germline values: CDR1 SEHNR, CDR2 FQNEAQ (reference sequence). CDR3 nucleotide sequence: TGTGCCAGCAGCTTAGCGCTCCGGTTCTCTGGAAACACCATATATTTT. Its translation is CASSLALRFSGNTIYF.

The chain is built from TRBV21-1 and TRBJ1-1; TRBD1, the table's D call, lacks a check against the DNA. TRBV21-1 is given as a pseudogene. The CDR3 sequence is 12 residues long. CDR3 DNA: TGTGCCAGCAGCCCCGGGACAGGGGAAGCTTTCTTT. Translating it yields CASSPGTGEAFF.

The chain uses TRBV2 and TRBJ2-2; the D gene is possibly TRBD1 (6 bases). The CDR3 loop spans 15 amino acids. Germline V gives CDR1 SNHLY, CDR2 FYNNEI. V was clipped by 4 bases and J by 1 base, with 10 bases between them. The CDR3: CASSAQGRNTGELFF. For the CDR3, the DNA is TGTGCCAGCAGTGCGCAGGGGAGGAACACCGGGGAGCTGTTTTTT.

The chain carries TRBV5-5 and TRBJ1-6; D call uncertain. Trimming left V 3 bases short and J 8 bases short, with 6 bases between. There are 12 residues in the CDR3. Germline V gene sequence: CDR1 SGHKS, CDR2 YYEKEE (reference sequence). CDR3 nucleotides: TGTGCCAGCAGCTCCGGGGATTCACCCCTCCACTTT. Translating it yields CASSSGDSPLHF.

Regarding this clone: Because the CDR3's place on the DNA is in doubt, the DNA is left out and the CDR3 is given as listed by TCRdb. J is TRBJ1-1 and V is TRBV27. Looked up from germline, CDR1 is MNHEY and CDR2 is SMNVEV (reference sequence). The CDR3 is 14 residues long, counting both termini. The CDR3 reads CASSSSARSTEAFF.

This clone has just one count. The rearrangement joins TRBV7-2 to TRBJ2-6; TRBD1 agrees at 10 bases. The CDR3 totals 19 residues. The germline V gene has CDR1 SGHTA and CDR2 FQGNSA. The V gene end was trimmed by 8 bases and the J gene end by 0 bases; junction bases not matched to a gene: 13. The CDR3 spells CASRTDRGRFYSGANVLTF. CDR3 sequence (DNA): TGTGCCAGCCGAACGGACAGGGGGAGGTTTTACTCTGGGGCCAACGTCCTGACTTTC.

The gene calls are TRBV28 and TRBJ2-7; no definite D call. V lost 2 bases to trimming and J lost 1 base, with 9 bases between them. Per germline, CDR1 MDHEN and CDR2 SYDVKM. The CDR3 covers 14 residues. This chain's CDR3 is CASSLGGTSYEQYF. CDR3 DNA sequence: TGTGCCAGCAGTTTAGGCGGTACTTCCTACGAGCAGTACTTC.

V is TRBV25-1 and J is TRBJ1-3; unclear D gene. Per germline, CDR1 MGHDK and CDR2 SYGVNS. The CDR3 contains 13 residues. V shed 6 bases and J shed 2 bases, with 8 bases lying between them. CDR3 sequence reads: CASSWGTGNTIYF. In DNA, the CDR3 is TGTGCCAGCAGCTGGGGTACTGGAAACACCATATATTTT.

The chain joins TRBV11-2 to TRBJ2-6; tentative D call: TRBD1 (5 bases). This CDR3 is 15 amino acids long. V was cut by 5 bases and J by 2 bases, with 10 bases left in between. Germline values: CDR1 SGHAT, CDR2 FQNNGV. The CDR3 region is CASSLDSTGANVLTF. The CDR3, as DNA: TGTGCCAGCAGCCTCGACAGTACTGGGGCCAACGTCCTGACTTTC.

The CDR3: CASSLDRGNKNEQFF. CDR3 nucleotide sequence: TGTGCCAGCTCACTGGACAGGGGAAATAAGAATGAGCAGTTCTTC. The chain uses TRBV18 and TRBJ2-1; TRBD1 matches 9 bases. This CDR3 contains 15 residues. The J segment lost 7 bases and the V segment lost 4 bases, leaving 8 bases of the junction unmatched. Germline-derived CDR1 and CDR2 are KGHSH and LQKENI.

This chain connects TRBV11-2 to TRBJ2-7, with TRBD2 matching 13 bases. CDR1 is SGHAT and CDR2 is FQNNGV in the germline V gene. This CDR3 has 14 residues. V lost 4 bases and J lost 5; bases outside the gene matches: 2. CDR3 sequence: CASSSGLAGDEQYF. CDR3 DNA: TGTGCCAGCAGCTCCGGACTAGCGGGGGACGAGCAGTACTTC.

This rearrangement joins TRBV11-2 to TRBJ2-4, with D possibly TRBD1 on 5 matching bases. The CDR3 has 17 residues. Germline assignment: CDR1 SGHAT and CDR2 FQNNGV. V lost 2 bases and J lost 9, with 23 bases in between. The CDR3 DNA reads as TGTGCCAGCAGCTTAAATCTCGGAGTCAGGGATGGAAGCATTCAGTACTTC. It translates to CASSLNLGVRDGSIQYF.

The rearrangement links TRBV7-9 to TRBJ2-1; D possibly corresponds to TRBD2 (6 bases). The V gene's germline CDR1 is SEHNR and CDR2 FQNEAQ (reference sequence). Deletions cut 3 bases from V and 8 bases from J, with 17 bases between. The CDR3 contains 15 residues. DNA for the CDR3: TGTGCCAGCAGCTTGGTCGGCGGGAATGTCGATGAGCAGTTCTTC. This encodes CASSLVGGNVDEQFF.

The V gene is TRBV18, the J gene TRBJ1-3; TRBD1 might be the D (5 bases). Trimming took off 4 bases at V and 0 bases at J, with 10 bases between the two ends. Germline lookup yields CDR1 KGHSH and CDR2 LQKENI. The CDR3 is 15 amino acids. The CDR3 spells CASSQQDNSGNTIYF. Here the CDR3 DNA reads TGTGCCAGCTCACAACAGGACAACTCTGGAAACACCATATATTTT.

The chain combines TRBV14 with TRBJ2-2, with 8 bases fitting TRBD1. Germline lookup yields CDR1 SGHDN and CDR2 FVKESK. After removal of 1 base from V and 5 bases from J, the junction contained 3 bases not matched to a gene. The CDR3 is made up of 15 amino acids. As DNA, the CDR3 is TGTGCCAGCAGCCAAGCCAGGGGGCGAACCGGGGAGCTGTTTTTT. Amino acids: CASSQARGRTGELFF. Based on the CDR3 plus reference TRBV14 and TRBJ2-2, the full variable domain is EAGVTQFPSHSVIEKGQTVTLRCDPISGHDNLYWYRRVMGKEIKFLLHFVKESKQDESGMPNNRFLAERTGGTYSTLKVQPAELEDSGVYFCASSQARGRTGELFFGEGSRLTVL.

J is TRBJ1-2 and V is TRBV4-1; D not resolved. Trimming shortened V by 1 base and J by 8 bases, and 14 bases separated the two germline ends. From germline, CDR1 is MGHRA and CDR2 YSYEKL. CDR3 length: 14 amino acids. The CDR3 DNA is TGCGCCAGCAGCCAAGTGGAGAACAGCTTAGGCTACACCTTC. As protein: CASSQVENSLGYTF.